This entry features one T cell receptor (beta chain) sequence. This entry is derived from a study of control samples from healthy donors and cancer patients. Sequencing was performed with immunoSEQ multiplex PCR; in TCRdb, only in-frame clones are kept and a portion is missing. This sample has 400,000 to 500,000 clones; 80% to 95% occur once, and the top ten carry around 6.5%. Sequencing used PBMCs. The clonotype originates from a man aged 40-49 years with head and neck cancer.

The DNA for the CDR3 is TGTGCCAGCAGGGGAGGAGGAGTTGGAAACATTCAGTACTTC. Protein sequence: CASRGGGVGNIQYF. The genes are TRBV2 and TRBJ2-4; possibly TRBD2 for D (6 bases). There are 14 residues in the CDR3. CDR1 and CDR2 from the germline V gene are SNHLY and FYNNEI. Between the trimmed V and J ends, which lost 6 bases and 6 bases, there was a span of 15 bases.